The 6 T cell receptor beta chains reported below all come from one sample, sequenced in a study of regulatory T cells in long-lasting Graves disease. In building TCR beta libraries, iRepertoire HTBI primers were used together with Arm-PCR of CDR3 regions. TCRdb itself ran the multiplex PCR reads through MiXCR, one entry per CDR3 protein. The profile shows about 430,000 distinct CDR3 sequences, about 15% of them singletons. Time point noted: newly diagnosed GD, antithyroid drugs for less than 3 months. RNA extracted from PBMCs served as the sequencing template. The same specimen was also included in a second study, on T cells in Graves' hyperthyroidism and ophthalmopathy.

Sequencing was performed on peripheral blood mononuclear cells (PBMCs), taken at new diagnosis, from a patient treated with antithyroid drugs. These TCRs come from a woman between 40 and 50 years old with Graves disease.

The sample holds many counts of this clonotype. The chain recombines TRBV3-1 with TRBJ1-4; unclear D gene. The V gene's germline CDR1 is LGHDT and CDR2 YNNKEL (reference sequence). Trimming left V 3 bases short and J 0 bases short, with 11 bases between. This CDR3 comprises 16 residues. The CDR3 sequence: CASSQRATPTNEKLFF. The CDR3 DNA sequence: TGTGCCAGCAGCCAGCGGGCAACTCCAACTAATGAAAAACTGTTTTTT. The full variable domain, with the rest looked up from reference TRBV3-1 and TRBJ1-4, is DTAVSQTPKYLVTQMGNDKSIKCEQNLGHDTMYWYKQDSKKFLKIMFSYNNKELIINETVPNRFSPKSPDKAHLNLHINSLELGDSAVYFCASSQRATPTNEKLFFGSGTQLSVL.

This clonotype was observed many times. This sequence joins TRBV27 and TRBJ1-2, with D unresolved. CDR3 size: 14 residues. V lost 4 bases and J 4 bases, leaving 13 bases between the germline ends. The germline V gene encodes CDR1 MNHEY and CDR2 SMNVEV (reference sequence). This CDR3 is CASSSATEPYGYTF. The CDR3 nucleotides are TGTGCCAGCAGTTCGGCCACGGAGCCCTATGGCTACACCTTC.

This clonotype was found many times. The chain combines TRBV7-9 with TRBJ1-2, with D possibly being TRBD1 (6 bases). The CDR3 length is 14 residues. V was clipped by 6 bases and J by 0 bases, with 11 bases between them. CDR1 SEHNR and CDR2 FQNEAQ come from the germline V gene (reference sequence). The CDR3 protein is CASSGQSANYGYTF. The CDR3 nucleotides read TGTGCCAGCAGTGGACAGTCAGCTAACTATGGCTACACCTTC.

Concerning this clonotype: This clone may be a read error of a much larger clone one base away. The chain links TRBV3-1 to TRBJ2-7, with 7 bases aligning to TRBD1. CDR1 is LGHDT, CDR2 YNNKEL, per germline (reference sequence). The CDR3 loop spans 15 amino acids. The CDR3 DNA sequence: TGTGCCAGCAGCGATAGTCACAGGGGCTCGTACGAGAAGTACTTC. This translates into CASSDSHRGSYEKYF.

A word on this clonotype: A clone one base away is much larger, so this may be a read error. This chain links TRBV9 with TRBJ1-1; possibly TRBD1 for D (5 bases). This CDR3 spans 14 amino acids. CDR1 and CDR2 (germline): SGDLS, YYNGEE. The CDR3 nucleotides are TGTGCCAGCAGCGTAGACGGGGGGAACACTGGAGCTTTCTTT. It specifies CASSVDGGNTGAFF.

This clonotype was found many times. The chain combines TRBV27 with TRBJ2-2; D gene uncertain. Germline CDR1 MNHEY, CDR2 SMNVEV (reference sequence). This CDR3 spans 14 amino acids. Trimming removed 6 bases from V and 7 bases from J, with 15 bases in between. CDR3 sequence (DNA): TGTGCCAGCAGCATTACACAAACCCGCGGGGAGCTGTTTTTT. It is translated as CASSITQTRGELFF.